These 20 T cell receptor beta chains came from one sample sequenced in a study of blood T cell repertoires in COVID-19. The protocol was immunoSEQ multiplex PCR, while the TCRdb copy is restricted to in-frame clones and leaves out a portion. The sample has approximately 38,000 clones; roughly nine tenths are singletons. The sample taken for sequencing was peripheral blood. The source is a man aged 30 to 39 with active or convalescent COVID-19.

The genes are TRBV2 and TRBJ1-5; D gene ambiguous. Germline V gives CDR1 SNHLY, CDR2 FYNNEI. The CDR3 runs 15 residues. V lost 4 bases and J lost 2, with 12 bases in between. As DNA, the CDR3 is TGTGCCAGCAGTGTAGGTGCGGCGGGCAATCAGCCCCAGCATTTT. It encodes CASSVGAAGNQPQHF.

This rearrangement joins TRBV19 to TRBJ1-1, with TRBD1 as a possible D gene (5 bases). In germline, CDR1 is LNHDA, CDR2 SQIVND (reference sequence). With 3 bases removed from V and 6 bases from J, the gap between germline ends came to 8 bases. The CDR3 is 12 amino acids. The CDR3 sequence is CASSIGGSEAFF. The CDR3 DNA sequence: TGTGCCAGTAGTATCGGGGGTTCTGAAGCTTTCTTT.

The chain combines TRBV4-1 with TRBJ1-4; TRBD1 is a possible D gene (6 bases). The germline gives CDR1 MGHRA, CDR2 YSYEKL. V dropped 2 bases and J dropped 4 bases, with 11 bases sitting between them. The length of the CDR3 is 15 residues. CDR3 amino acids: CASSQLQGINEKLFF. The CDR3 DNA sequence: TGCGCCAGCAGCCAATTACAGGGTATTAATGAAAAACTGTTTTTT.

The CDR3: CASSSRAFSGNTIYF. The CDR3 bases are TGTGCCAGCAGCAGCAGGGCCTTCTCTGGAAACACCATATATTTT. This chain links TRBV7-6 with TRBJ1-3; maybe TRBD1 (5 bases). This CDR3 is built from 15 residues. V was trimmed by 5 bases and J by 0 bases, leaving 11 bases between them. Looked up from germline, CDR1 is SGHVS and CDR2 is FNYEAQ.

This clone was seen just once. The J gene is TRBJ1-6, the V gene TRBV5-5; D is ambiguous. Germline V gene lookup returns CDR1 SGHKS and CDR2 YYEKEE (reference sequence). Trimming took off 0 bases at V and 12 bases at J, with 13 bases between the two ends. This CDR3 has 14 amino acids. The CDR3, as DNA: TGTGCCAGCAGCTTGGATGACACGGTCGGACCCCTCCACTTT. Translating it yields CASSLDDTVGPLHF.

The rearrangement links TRBV7-2 to TRBJ2-5; 7 bases match TRBD1. The germline V gene has CDR1 SGHTA and CDR2 FQGNSA. This CDR3 contains 15 residues. With 2 bases clipped from V and 6 bases from J, the junction kept 9 bases outside the gene matches. The chain's CDR3 is CASSLSGDRVQTQYF. The DNA for the CDR3 is TGTGCCAGCAGCTTAAGTGGTGACAGGGTGCAGACCCAGTACTTC.

The chain links TRBV30 to TRBJ2-1; TRBD2 aligns across 7 bases. The CDR3 is 15 residues long. The V gene's germline CDR1 is GTSNPN and CDR2 SVGIG (reference sequence). The V segment lost 5 bases and the J segment 4 bases; nucleotides outside the gene matches: 11. DNA for the CDR3: TGTGCCTGGGCCAGGGCTAGCGGATCATACAATGAGCAGTTCTTC. It codes for CAWARASGSYNEQFF. Together with reference TRBV30 and TRBJ2-1, the CDR3 gives the full variable domain: SQTIHQWPATLVQPVGSPLSLECTVEGTSNPNLYWYRQAAGRGLQLLFYSVGIGQISSEVPQNLSASRPQDRQFILSSKKLLLSDSGFYLCAWARASGSYNEQFFGPGTRLTVL.

The CDR3 loop is CASSPGVSVSYNEQFF. In DNA, the CDR3 is TGTGCCAGCAGCCCAGGGGTTAGTGTGTCCTACAATGAGCAGTTCTTC. V is TRBV11-1 and J is TRBJ2-1; tentative D call: TRBD1 (6 bases). Trimming pared 5 bases from V and 1 base from J, leaving 15 bases between. Germline values: CDR1 SGHAT, CDR2 FQDESV (reference sequence). The CDR3 has 16 residues.

The chain combines TRBV7-9 with TRBJ2-1; 7 nucleotides match TRBD2. The CDR3 length is 15 residues. Germline V gives CDR1 SEHNR, CDR2 FQNEAQ (reference sequence). V lost 2 bases and J lost 3; bases outside the gene matches: 4. Here the CDR3 reads CASSLRLADYNEQFF. In nucleotides, the CDR3 is TGTGCCAGCAGCTTAAGGCTAGCGGACTACAATGAGCAGTTCTTC.

The rearrangement joins TRBV2 to TRBJ1-2, with 7 bases fitting TRBD1. V lost 6 bases, J lost 8 bases, and 9 bases stayed unmatched. Germline loops: CDR1 SNHLY, CDR2 FYNNEI. The CDR3 loop spans 13 amino acids. CDR3 in amino acids: CASSGDRVGGYTF. CDR3 DNA sequence: TGTGCCAGCAGCGGAGACAGGGTAGGGGGCTACACCTTC.

This rearrangement joins TRBV19 to TRBJ1-5, with no clear D. Trimming left V 4 bases short and J 2 bases short, with 6 bases between. The CDR3 has 13 residues. CDR1 is LNHDA and CDR2 is SQIVND in the germline V gene (reference sequence). CDR3 in DNA: TGTGCCAGTAGTAGGCAGGGCAATCAGCCCCAGCATTTT. Translated, it gives CASSRQGNQPQHF.

The V call is TRBV19, the J call TRBJ2-7; TRBD1 matches at 7 bases. CDR1 and CDR2 from the germline V gene are LNHDA and SQIVND (reference sequence). V was pared by 10 bases and J by 1 base, with 4 bases of the junction left unmatched. The CDR3 has 12 amino acids. This chain's CDR3 is CATQDRSYEQYF. The DNA for the CDR3 is TGTGCCACTCAGGACAGGTCCTACGAGCAGTACTTC.

The rearrangement links TRBV5-1 to TRBJ2-3, with D perhaps matching TRBD2 (6 bases). The length of the CDR3 is 16 residues. Germline CDR1 SGHRS, CDR2 YFSETQ. With 7 bases removed from V and 5 bases from J, the gap between germline ends came to 23 bases. CDR3 bases: TGCGCCAGCCTACCTCATGGGGCGGGGTCGGGAGATACGCAGTATTTT. It specifies CASLPHGAGSGDTQYF.

The J gene is TRBJ1-1, the V gene TRBV18; D unclear. The CDR3 is made up of 15 amino acids. The V end lost 3 bases, the J end lost 1 base, and 12 bases lay between the germline ends. Per the germline V gene, CDR1 is KGHSH and CDR2 is LQKENI. The CDR3 coding sequence is TGTGCCAGCTCACCGATTGAGCGAAAGAACACTGAAGCTTTCTTT. Translation: CASSPIERKNTEAFF.

This rearrangement joins TRBV5-4 to TRBJ1-1, with D uncertain. The CDR3 is 11 amino acids. V was trimmed by 0 bases and J by 6 bases, leaving 3 bases between them. Germline loops: CDR1 SGHNT, CDR2 YYREEE (reference sequence). Written as DNA, the CDR3 is TGTGCCAGCAGCTTGGGGCCTGAAGCTTTCTTT. This encodes CASSLGPEAFF.

V usage is TRBV6-5 and J usage is TRBJ2-7; 7 positions agree with TRBD1. The V gene end was trimmed by 7 bases and the J gene end by 2 bases; junction bases not matched to a gene: 2. Germline values: CDR1 MNHEY, CDR2 SVGAGI. This CDR3 has 12 amino acids. The CDR3 coding sequence is TGTGCCAGCACGGGACAGACCTACGAGCAGTACGTC. Its protein is CASTGQTYEQYV.

The CDR3, as DNA: TGTGCCAGCAGCTTTGACAGCCGAACTGAAGCTTTCTTT. As protein: CASSFDSRTEAFF. V usage is TRBV5-4 and J usage is TRBJ1-1; weak D call: TRBD1 (5 bases). CDR3 length equals 13 residues. Germline CDR1 and CDR2: SGHNT and YYREEE (reference sequence). V gave up 2 bases and J gave up 5 bases, with 10 bases separating them.

For the CDR3, the DNA is TGTGCCAGCAGCCTCCGTTGGCAGGGGGAAGCCAAAAACATTCAGTACTTC. Its translation is CASSLRWQGEAKNIQYF. The chain employs TRBV21-1 and TRBJ2-4; the D segment call TRBD1 is taken from the table without a DNA check. TRBV21-1 is a listed pseudogene. The CDR3 has 17 residues.

This clone was observed a few times. The chain employs TRBV7-9 and TRBJ2-7, with TRBD2 identical over 7 bases. Germline CDR1 SEHNR, CDR2 FQNEAQ (reference sequence). The CDR3 loop spans 14 amino acids. V gave up 3 bases and J gave up 6 bases; unmatched junction bases: 8. The CDR3 sequence: CASSFSSSGGEQYF. The DNA of the CDR3 is TGTGCCAGCAGCTTTAGTAGTTCGGGGGGCGAGCAGTACTTC.

This chain uses TRBV23-1 with TRBJ2-7; TRBD1 matches at 7 bases. TRBV23-1 is annotated as an ORF whose role is uncertain. This CDR3 contains 16 residues. The ends lost 8 bases at V and 0 bases at J; junction bases unmatched: 13. In DNA, the CDR3 is TGCGCCAGCCCCCGCATGGGCAGGGGGAGCTCCTACGAGCAGTACGTC. It is translated as CASPRMGRGSSYEQYV.